The clone carrying this T cell receptor (beta chain) was observed a handful of times. No antigen is known for it. The entry originates in a study of cytotoxic CD8 clonotypes in ibrutinib-treated CLL. Study observations and caveats: There were few public clonotypes, and on treatment they contracted or stayed stable.

This CDR3 is built from 16 residues. The V gene's germline CDR1 is SGHVS and CDR2 FNYEAQ. V was pared by 4 bases and J by 4 bases, with 4 bases of the junction left unmatched. Data came from immunoSEQ multiplex PCR; TCRdb stores just in-frame clones and leaves some out. The sample carries roughly 13,000 clones, under 70% recorded once. The source was PBMCs, collected before ibrutinib treatment. V usage is TRBV7-6 and J usage is TRBJ2-2; 12 bases are a match to TRBD1. This receptor was identified in a human donor with chronic lymphocytic leukemia. The CDR3 nucleotides are TGTGCCAGCAGCTCCTGGGACAGGGGGCTCACCGGGGAGCTGTTTTTT. Residues: CASSSWDRGLTGELFF.